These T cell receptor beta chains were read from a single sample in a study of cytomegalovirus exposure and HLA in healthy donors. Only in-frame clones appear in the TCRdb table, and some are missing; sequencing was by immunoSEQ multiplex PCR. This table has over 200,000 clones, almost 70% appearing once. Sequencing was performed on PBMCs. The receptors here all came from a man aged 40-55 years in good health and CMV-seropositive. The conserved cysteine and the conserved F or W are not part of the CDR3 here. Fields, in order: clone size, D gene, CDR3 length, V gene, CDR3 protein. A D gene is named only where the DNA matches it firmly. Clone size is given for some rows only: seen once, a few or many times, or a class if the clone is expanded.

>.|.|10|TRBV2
ASVSLVEGAF
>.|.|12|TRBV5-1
ASRWRAETYEQY
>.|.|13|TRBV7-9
ASSLARTVGNTIY
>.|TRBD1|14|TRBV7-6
ASSRLRDSMLETQY
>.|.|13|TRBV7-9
ASSLATAGNSPLH
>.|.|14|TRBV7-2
ASSLGIRSPGNTIY
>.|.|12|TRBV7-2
ASSGQIVGEKLF
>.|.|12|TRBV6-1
ASSDRGLGEKLF
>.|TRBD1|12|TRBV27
ASSYRGEYEKLF
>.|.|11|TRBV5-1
ASSDSYYGELF
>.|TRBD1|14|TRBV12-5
ASGFLTRDSYGGYT
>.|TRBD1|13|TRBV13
ASSFSGQGFAEQF
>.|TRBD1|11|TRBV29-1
SVDINRGETQY
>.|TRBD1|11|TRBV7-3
ASSLTGVGEQF
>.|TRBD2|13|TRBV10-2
ASSEIGAGGREQY
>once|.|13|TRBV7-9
SSSPFYEDAPNYT
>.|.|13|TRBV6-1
ASSEEWQATGELF
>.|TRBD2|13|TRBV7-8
ASSPGRGRTYEQY
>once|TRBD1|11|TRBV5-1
ASSLTGGQPQH
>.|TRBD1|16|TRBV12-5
ASGFILVPGQGRSGYT
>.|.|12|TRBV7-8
ASSLVEGAREQY
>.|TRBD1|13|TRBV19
ASREGGLSYNEQF
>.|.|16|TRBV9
ASSVATDRTMRGYGYT
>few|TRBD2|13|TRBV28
ASILSGGLYNEQF
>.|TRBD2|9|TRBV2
ASSQRGGYY
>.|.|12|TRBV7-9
ASSVTGTNTEAF
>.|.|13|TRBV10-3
AISEKNGGGSGYT
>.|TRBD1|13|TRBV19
ASSQGTGGLYEQY
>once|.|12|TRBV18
ASTAAGMSYEQY
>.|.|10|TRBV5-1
ASSLGAETQY
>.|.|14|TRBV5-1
ASSLVRQTPYNEQF
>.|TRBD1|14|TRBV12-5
ASGLGQGQRFHEQY
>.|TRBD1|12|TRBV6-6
ASSPPGTGLALH
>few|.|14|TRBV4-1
ASSQEGAGTYNEQF
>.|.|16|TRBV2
ASSNAQGPQAVQALRA
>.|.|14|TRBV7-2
ASSQSGVYSNQPQH
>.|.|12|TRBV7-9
ASTIRGAAYEQY
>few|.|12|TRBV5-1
ASSLDIMNTEAF
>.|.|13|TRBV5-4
ASTQWGDRTDTQY
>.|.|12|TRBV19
ASTNSGRGNTIY
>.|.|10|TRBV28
ASSFVQDEAF
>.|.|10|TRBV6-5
ASSLYTDTQY
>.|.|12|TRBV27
ASRGRFGFTEAF
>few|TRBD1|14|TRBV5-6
ASSLWDRGFSSPLH
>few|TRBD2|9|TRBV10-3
AISDSGEGF
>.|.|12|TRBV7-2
AGSLGWQGETQY
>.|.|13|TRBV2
ASSVWTAVNQPQH
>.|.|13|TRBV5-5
ASSLGAGVTGELF
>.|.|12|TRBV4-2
ASSQGGNSYEQY
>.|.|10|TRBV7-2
ASSPPTNTQY
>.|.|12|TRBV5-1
ASSLELSFYEQY
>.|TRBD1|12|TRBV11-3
ASSSRQGAHEQY
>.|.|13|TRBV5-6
ASSLVGRDTGELF
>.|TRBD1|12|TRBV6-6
ASSYEGQGSPLH
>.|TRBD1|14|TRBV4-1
ASSPEDTGVGYGYT
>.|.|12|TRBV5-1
ASSLGPLNTEAF
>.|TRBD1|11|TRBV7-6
ASSPGQGYEQY
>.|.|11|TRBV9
ASSTGPGDEQY
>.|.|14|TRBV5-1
ASSLVEGLGANVLT